This TCR beta chain is drawn from a study of tumor-infiltrating lymphocytes in primary liver carcinoma (dated by TCRdb to 2016 to 2017). General notes on the study: Between late 2015 and March 2016, roughly 5 patients in China with histopathologically diagnosed primary liver carcinoma had their tumors surgically resected. The tumors of the five patients were staged as T1-T3 N0M0, with maximum diameters ranging from about 4 to 11 cm. Samples yielded roughly 3.65 to 7.5 million productive TCRbeta reads; read depth did not differ significantly between tissue types. TCRbeta repertoire sequencing, expression microarrays and whole-exome sequencing were combined in the study across five regions of each liver tumor, with adjacent normal tissue and blood also included. The five patients, three men and two women aged 30 to 69 years, had hepatocellular carcinoma (four) or combined HCC and intrahepatic cholangiocarcinoma (one). Technical replicate repertoires showed high reproducibility, with mean shared-clone rates about 0.92 and correlation coefficients above 0.95. A total of about 35 specimens from 5 patients underwent TCRbeta repertoire sequencing, comprising about 25 tumor regions, 5 adjacent noncancerous liver tissues and 5 peripheral blood samples.

Starting from around 520 ng total RNA, TCRbeta-specific cDNA was produced by reverse transcription with a constant-region primer and ProtoScript II reverse transcriptase. TCRbeta libraries were built with three nested multiplex PCR rounds, a slightly modified ARM-PCR procedure. The first two PCR rounds used multiplex TRBV1-TRBV30 forward primers with a Cbeta reverse primer, each for 10 cycles. Sample barcodes and Illumina adapters were added in a final 25-cycle PCR with Deep VentR polymerase. Before sequencing, amplicons between 200 and 500 bp were purified from gel using a QIAquick gel extraction kit. An Illumina HiSeq 2500 was used to sequence the TCRbeta amplicons, generating 250-bp paired-end reads. The original methods were these. Reads were quality-trimmed with Trimmomatic v0.33, and paired reads were merged with FLASH v1.2.11 to recover full CDR3 sequences. V, D and J germline segments were assigned to the rearranged TCRbeta sequences using MiGEC v1.2.1b. Clonotype statistics and Shannon-Wiener diversity indices were calculated with VDJtools v1.0.0. Except for diversity analysis, only each sample's 250 most abundant clonotypes were used in subsequent analyses to reduce sampling bias. The public reads were reprocessed in TCRdb via fastp at Q25 and MiXCR, keeping in-frame beta chains. Identical CDR3 proteins give one entry, which carries the most common genes and DNA. The V and J calls shown here were made by TCRdb, not taken from the authors' results. A total of approximately 300,000 distinct CDR3 sequences appear in this sample, over 55% of them only once. The ten biggest clones cover around 9.5% of the sample.

RNA from unsorted whole blood was extracted with TRIzol reagent, and germline DNA was obtained with the DNeasy Blood & Tissue kit. Patients had chronic HBV infection and were treatment-naive at sampling. Before surgery, about 4 milliliters of peripheral blood were drawn into K2EDTA tubes. The CDR3 goes from the cysteine to the phenylalanine over 13 residues. The read is trimmed to its CDR3 DNA, 39 bases read in frame from base 1. From a lookup of the germline V gene (reference sequence), CDR1 and CDR2 are SGHNT and YYREEE. V lost 0 bases and J lost 0 bases; the stretch between them is 4 bases long. General conclusions and limits of the study: With just five or six patients in the study, the authors point out that the findings should be validated in a larger study. Compared with blood, tumors had a significantly larger share of the repertoire taken up by the top 250 clones (p = 0.039). Repertoire overlap was found to be higher between tumor regions (mean approximately 36%) than between tumor-adjacent (roughly 17%) or tumor-blood (around 15%) pairs, consistent with antigen-driven expansion. Only the TCR beta chain was sequenced, so true repertoire diversity is likely underestimated because unpaired alpha chains were not captured. Comparison of CD4+ and CD8+ T cell repertoires was precluded by the use of bulk unsorted samples.

Details on this clonotype: Its target antigen remains unknown. No base quality values were provided; no much bigger clone lies one nucleotide off.

The sequence derives from a man aged 35-49 years with primary liver carcinoma and hepatitis B virus infection. The chain uses TRBV5-4 and TRBJ2-7; the D gene is not confidently resolved. Sequencing was carried out using peripheral blood. The CDR3 protein: CASSLDFSYEQYF. The DNA sequence is as follows: TGTGCCAGCAGCTTGGACTTCTCCTACGAGCAGTACTTC.